These T cell receptor beta chains were read from a single sample in a study of Ad26.COV2.S vaccination and SARS-CoV-2 variants. The table came from immunoSEQ multiplex PCR; TCRdb's copy has only in-frame clones and leaves some out. The data contain about 480,000 clones, 87% of them seen just once; the ten biggest clones take up around 13%. The specimen comprised peripheral blood, sampled in a trial of Ad26.COV2.S vaccine versus placebo. The receptors stem from a person aged 18 to 65 who received the Ad26.COV2.S COVID-19 vaccine or a placebo. CDR3s include the opening cysteine and the closing phenylalanine or tryptophan. Each record gives: V gene, J gene, clone size, D gene, CDR3 protein, CDR3 DNA. A D gene is named only where the DNA matches it firmly. Not every row has a clone size; where given, it reads once, few, many or a size class.

v_call: TRBV12-3/TRBV12-4; j_call: TRBJ2-1; clone_size: -; d_call: -; cdr3_aa: CASSLDRRNEQFF; cdr3_nt: TGTGCCAGCAGTTTAGACCGGCGGAATGAGCAGTTCTTC
v_call: TRBV30; j_call: TRBJ1-1; clone_size: -; d_call: -; cdr3_aa: CAWSVEGGRRWTEAFF; cdr3_nt: TGTGCCTGGAGTGTGGAGGGGGGGCGAAGGTGGACTGAAGCTTTCTTT
v_call: TRBV20-1; j_call: TRBJ2-1; clone_size: -; d_call: -; cdr3_aa: CSARRWDEQFF; cdr3_nt: TGCAGTGCTAGGCGGTGGGATGAGCAGTTCTTC
v_call: TRBV9; j_call: TRBJ1-6; clone_size: -; d_call: TRBD1; cdr3_aa: CASSVAGDSYSPLHF; cdr3_nt: TGTGCCAGCAGCGTAGCTGGGGACAGTTATTCACCCCTCCACTTT
v_call: TRBV7-3; j_call: TRBJ2-3; clone_size: -; d_call: TRBD2; cdr3_aa: CASSFGGVNTDTQYF; cdr3_nt: TGTGCCAGCAGCTTCGGGGGGGTGAACACAGATACGCAGTATTTT
v_call: TRBV11-2; j_call: TRBJ2-5; clone_size: -; d_call: -; cdr3_aa: CASSPGQRARQETQYF; cdr3_nt: TGTGCCAGCAGCCCGGGCCAGCGGGCACGCCAAGAGACCCAGTACTTC
v_call: TRBV30; j_call: TRBJ2-7; clone_size: -; d_call: TRBD2; cdr3_aa: CAWSRREPASLSSYEQYF; cdr3_nt: TGTGCCTGGAGCCGGCGGGAGCCAGCTTCCCTGAGCTCCTACGAGCAGTACTTC
v_call: TRBV30; j_call: TRBJ1-1; clone_size: -; d_call: TRBD1; cdr3_aa: CAGGTGGFLNTEAFF; cdr3_nt: TGTGCCGGGGGGACAGGGGGATTCCTTAACACTGAAGCTTTCTTT
v_call: TRBV2; j_call: TRBJ2-5; clone_size: once; d_call: TRBD1; cdr3_aa: CASRRTGAGETQYF; cdr3_nt: TGTGCCAGCCGGCGGACAGGGGCTGGGGAGACCCAGTACTTC
v_call: TRBV2; j_call: TRBJ2-1; clone_size: -; d_call: TRBD2; cdr3_aa: CASKAGSGRAVEQFF; cdr3_nt: TGTGCCAGCAAAGCGGGAAGCGGGAGGGCCGTTGAGCAGTTCTTC
v_call: TRBV28; j_call: TRBJ2-3; clone_size: -; d_call: TRBD2; cdr3_aa: CASSLSREGRPDTQYF; cdr3_nt: TGTGCCAGCAGTTTATCGCGGGAGGGCCGGCCAGATACGCAGTATTTT
v_call: TRBV2; j_call: TRBJ2-7; clone_size: -; d_call: TRBD2; cdr3_aa: CASSDLAEGNEQYF; cdr3_nt: TGTGCCAGCAGTGATCTAGCGGAGGGCAACGAGCAGTACTTC
v_call: TRBV19; j_call: TRBJ2-7; clone_size: -; d_call: TRBD1; cdr3_aa: CASSMIYGQTPHGQGSYEQYF; cdr3_nt: TGTGCCAGTAGTATGATTTATGGTCAGACCCCCCACGGACAGGGATCCTACGAGCAGTACTTC
v_call: TRBV6-6; j_call: TRBJ1-6; clone_size: -; d_call: -; cdr3_aa: CASSYVRGLNSPLHF; cdr3_nt: TGTGCCAGCAGTTACGTGCGGGGACTCAATTCACCCCTCCACTTT
v_call: TRBV3-1/TRBV3-2; j_call: TRBJ1-4; clone_size: -; d_call: -; cdr3_aa: CASSQERQQKLFF; cdr3_nt: TGTGCCAGCAGCCAAGAGCGGCAGCAAAAACTGTTTTTT
v_call: TRBV6-4; j_call: TRBJ2-3; clone_size: -; d_call: -; cdr3_aa: CASSPRSGGRVTDTQYF; cdr3_nt: TGTGCCAGCAGCCCCCGGAGCGGAGGGCGGGTCACAGATACGCAGTATTTT
v_call: TRBV6-6; j_call: TRBJ1-2; clone_size: once; d_call: TRBD1; cdr3_aa: CASRDTGVYYGYTF; cdr3_nt: TGTGCCAGCAGGGATACAGGGGTCTACTATGGCTACACCTTC
v_call: TRBV28; j_call: TRBJ1-1; clone_size: -; d_call: -; cdr3_aa: CASSQVMRADTEAFF; cdr3_nt: TGTGCCAGCAGTCAGGTAATGCGGGCGGACACTGAAGCTTTCTTT
v_call: TRBV28; j_call: TRBJ2-7; clone_size: -; d_call: -; cdr3_aa: CASSATVPYEQYF; cdr3_nt: TGTGCCAGCAGTGCGACAGTCCCATACGAGCAGTACTTC
v_call: TRBV6-5; j_call: TRBJ2-1; clone_size: -; d_call: -; cdr3_aa: CASSAPGPGNEQFF; cdr3_nt: TGTGCCAGCAGCGCACCCGGCCCAGGCAATGAGCAGTTCTTC
v_call: TRBV6-2/TRBV6-3; j_call: TRBJ2-7; clone_size: -; d_call: -; cdr3_aa: CASSPGRVYEQYF; cdr3_nt: TGTGCCAGCAGCCCCGGACGAGTATACGAGCAGTACTTC
v_call: TRBV5-6; j_call: TRBJ1-1; clone_size: -; d_call: -; cdr3_aa: CASSLASTEAFF; cdr3_nt: TGTGCCAGCAGCTTGGCTTCCACTGAAGCTTTCTTT
v_call: TRBV7-2; j_call: TRBJ2-2; clone_size: -; d_call: TRBD2; cdr3_aa: CASSPVTAGGLGTGELFF; cdr3_nt: TGTGCCAGCAGCCCGGTGACAGCGGGAGGGCTTGGAACCGGGGAGCTGTTTTTT
v_call: TRBV5-4; j_call: TRBJ2-5; clone_size: -; d_call: TRBD1; cdr3_aa: CASSNPSGQAETQYF; cdr3_nt: TGTGCCAGCAGCAACCCCTCGGGACAGGCGGAGACCCAGTACTTC
v_call: TRBV19; j_call: TRBJ1-1; clone_size: -; d_call: -; cdr3_aa: CASSIVGTNTEAFF; cdr3_nt: TGTGCCAGTAGTATAGTAGGGACGAACACTGAAGCTTTCTTT
v_call: TRBV7-2; j_call: TRBJ1-3; clone_size: -; d_call: -; cdr3_aa: CASSLGGTGNTIYF; cdr3_nt: TGTGCCAGCAGCTTAGGAGGGACTGGAAACACCATATATTTT
v_call: TRBV27; j_call: TRBJ2-6; clone_size: -; d_call: -; cdr3_aa: CASSGGFPLSGANVLTF; cdr3_nt: TGTGCCAGCAGTGGCGGGTTCCCCCTCTCTGGGGCCAACGTCCTGACTTTC
v_call: TRBV5-8; j_call: TRBJ1-1; clone_size: few; d_call: -; cdr3_aa: CASRGRGGYTEAFF; cdr3_nt: TGTGCCAGCAGAGGAAGGGGCGGATACACTGAAGCTTTCTTT
v_call: TRBV7-6; j_call: TRBJ1-5; clone_size: -; d_call: -; cdr3_aa: CASSLVPGRNQPQHF; cdr3_nt: TGTGCCAGCAGCTTAGTGCCAGGGCGTAATCAGCCCCAGCATTTT
v_call: TRBV18; j_call: TRBJ2-1; clone_size: -; d_call: -; cdr3_aa: CASSRGTSGLANEQFF; cdr3_nt: TGTGCCAGCTCACGAGGGACCTCCGGTCTGGCCAATGAGCAGTTCTTC
v_call: TRBV6-4; j_call: TRBJ2-2; clone_size: many; d_call: TRBD2; cdr3_aa: CASSSGSTGELFF; cdr3_nt: TGTGCCAGCAGTAGCGGGAGCACCGGGGAGCTGTTTTTT
v_call: TRBV2; j_call: TRBJ1-2; clone_size: -; d_call: TRBD1; cdr3_aa: CASSQRGTGGDGYTF; cdr3_nt: TGTGCCAGCAGCCAAAGAGGGACAGGGGGGGATGGCTACACCTTC
v_call: TRBV2; j_call: TRBJ2-7; clone_size: -; d_call: -; cdr3_aa: CASRGAAEEQYF; cdr3_nt: TGTGCCAGTAGAGGGGCGGCGGAAGAGCAGTACTTC
v_call: TRBV28; j_call: TRBJ1-2; clone_size: -; d_call: -; cdr3_aa: CASSGRNNYGYTF; cdr3_nt: TGTGCCAGCAGCGGCAGAAATAACTATGGCTACACCTTC
v_call: TRBV19; j_call: TRBJ1-1; clone_size: -; d_call: -; cdr3_aa: CASSIGAAAGTEAFF; cdr3_nt: TGTGCCAGTAGTATAGGGGCAGCCGCGGGCACTGAAGCTTTCTTT
v_call: TRBV6-6; j_call: TRBJ1-2; clone_size: once; d_call: -; cdr3_aa: CASSRDYGYTF; cdr3_nt: TGTGCCAGCAGCCGCGACTATGGCTACACCTTC
v_call: TRBV7-9; j_call: TRBJ1-2; clone_size: -; d_call: -; cdr3_aa: CASSLAQGHHGYTF; cdr3_nt: TGTGCCAGCAGCTTAGCGCAGGGACATCATGGCTACACCTTC
v_call: TRBV29-1; j_call: TRBJ2-1; clone_size: -; d_call: -; cdr3_aa: CSVLAFSYNEQFF; cdr3_nt: TGCAGCGTTCTAGCGTTCTCCTACAATGAGCAGTTCTTC
v_call: TRBV6-1; j_call: TRBJ1-1; clone_size: -; d_call: -; cdr3_aa: CASSELQGSLNTEAFF; cdr3_nt: TGTGCCAGCAGTGAACTTCAGGGGTCTTTGAACACTGAAGCTTTCTTT
v_call: TRBV3-1/TRBV3-2; j_call: TRBJ1-2; clone_size: -; d_call: -; cdr3_aa: CASSPQRAGRPLAGYTF; cdr3_nt: TGTGCCAGCAGCCCCCAGCGAGCAGGGCGCCCCTTAGCTGGCTACACCTTC
v_call: TRBV14; j_call: TRBJ2-7; clone_size: -; d_call: TRBD2; cdr3_aa: CASSQGRLATLYEQYF; cdr3_nt: TGTGCCAGCAGCCAAGGCCGACTAGCGACACTCTACGAGCAGTACTTC
v_call: TRBV7-2; j_call: TRBJ2-1; clone_size: few; d_call: -; cdr3_aa: CASSLVSGWNEQFF; cdr3_nt: TGTGCCAGCAGCTTAGTAAGTGGGTGGAATGAGCAGTTCTTC
v_call: TRBV2; j_call: TRBJ1-1; clone_size: -; d_call: TRBD1; cdr3_aa: CASKGQGGTEAFF; cdr3_nt: TGTGCCAGCAAAGGACAGGGGGGGACTGAAGCTTTCTTT
v_call: TRBV25-1; j_call: TRBJ2-7; clone_size: -; d_call: -; cdr3_aa: CAAHLRGFNEQYF; cdr3_nt: TGTGCCGCCCACCTCAGGGGCTTTAACGAGCAGTACTTC
v_call: TRBV21-1; j_call: TRBJ2-7; clone_size: -; d_call: -; cdr3_aa: CATPPWTSRYEQYF; cdr3_nt: TGTGCCACCCCCCCGTGGACTAGTCGCTACGAGCAGTACTTC
v_call: TRBV6-2/TRBV6-3; j_call: TRBJ2-1; clone_size: -; d_call: -; cdr3_aa: CASSYSFGAGLSYNEQFF; cdr3_nt: TGTGCCAGCAGTTACTCCTTCGGGGCAGGGCTTTCCTACAATGAGCAGTTCTTC
v_call: TRBV30; j_call: TRBJ2-2; clone_size: -; d_call: TRBD2; cdr3_aa: CASRIAGGPTGELFF; cdr3_nt: TGTGCCTCACGGATAGCGGGAGGGCCCACCGGGGAGCTGTTTTTT
v_call: TRBV6-2/TRBV6-3; j_call: TRBJ2-5; clone_size: -; d_call: TRBD1; cdr3_aa: CASSYSGQRETQYF; cdr3_nt: TGTGCCAGCAGTTACTCGGGACAGAGGGAGACCCAGTACTTC
v_call: TRBV30; j_call: TRBJ1-2; clone_size: once; d_call: -; cdr3_aa: CAWGGANYGYTF; cdr3_nt: TGTGCCTGGGGGGGTGCTAACTATGGCTACACCTTC
v_call: TRBV5-1; j_call: TRBJ1-4; clone_size: -; d_call: -; cdr3_aa: CASSSTVSNEKLFF; cdr3_nt: TGCGCCAGCAGCTCGACAGTCAGTAATGAAAAACTGTTTTTT
v_call: TRBV4-3; j_call: TRBJ2-5; clone_size: -; d_call: TRBD1; cdr3_aa: CASSQGQGGETQYF; cdr3_nt: TGCGCCAGCAGCCAGGGACAGGGAGGGGAGACCCAGTACTTC
v_call: TRBV7-2; j_call: TRBJ2-5; clone_size: -; d_call: -; cdr3_aa: CASSLDFGAQYF; cdr3_nt: TGTGCCAGCAGCTTAGATTTTGGGGCCCAGTACTTC
v_call: TRBV6-5; j_call: TRBJ2-5; clone_size: -; d_call: -; cdr3_aa: CASSLRGGETQYF; cdr3_nt: TGTGCCAGCAGCCTTAGGGGGGGAGAGACCCAGTACTTC
v_call: TRBV3-1/TRBV3-2; j_call: TRBJ2-5; clone_size: -; d_call: -; cdr3_aa: CASSQVALEKTQYF; cdr3_nt: TGTGCCAGCAGCCAAGTGGCCCTGGAGAAGACCCAGTACTTC